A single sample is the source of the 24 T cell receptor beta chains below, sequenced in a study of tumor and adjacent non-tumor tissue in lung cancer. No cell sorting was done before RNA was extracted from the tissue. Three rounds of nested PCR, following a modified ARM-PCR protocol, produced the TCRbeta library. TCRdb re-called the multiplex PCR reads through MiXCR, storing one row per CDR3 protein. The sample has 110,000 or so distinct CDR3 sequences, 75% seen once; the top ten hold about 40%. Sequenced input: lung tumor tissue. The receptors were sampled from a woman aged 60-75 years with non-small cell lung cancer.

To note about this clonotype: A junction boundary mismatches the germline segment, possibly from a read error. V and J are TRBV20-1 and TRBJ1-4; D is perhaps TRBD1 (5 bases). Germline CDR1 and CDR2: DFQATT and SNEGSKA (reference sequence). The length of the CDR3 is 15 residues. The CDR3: CSVRDQGASNEKLFF. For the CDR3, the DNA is TGCAGTGTTAGAGATCAGGGAGCGTCTAATGAAAAACTATTTTTT.

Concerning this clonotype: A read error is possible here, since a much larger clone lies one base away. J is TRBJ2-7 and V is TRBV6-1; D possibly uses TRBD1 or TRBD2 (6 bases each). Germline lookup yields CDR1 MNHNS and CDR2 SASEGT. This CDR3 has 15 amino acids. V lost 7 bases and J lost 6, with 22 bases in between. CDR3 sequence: CASTGERGTFGEQYF. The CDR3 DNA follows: TGTGCCAGCACCGGCGAGAGGGGGACTTTCGGCGAGCAGTACTTC.

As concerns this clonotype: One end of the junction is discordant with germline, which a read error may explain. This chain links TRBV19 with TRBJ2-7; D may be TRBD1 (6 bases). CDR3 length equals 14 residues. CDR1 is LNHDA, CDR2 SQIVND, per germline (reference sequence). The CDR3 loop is CAGRSETGSYEQYF. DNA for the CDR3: TGTGCCGGTAGGTCCGAGACAGGCTCCTACGAGCAGTACTTC.

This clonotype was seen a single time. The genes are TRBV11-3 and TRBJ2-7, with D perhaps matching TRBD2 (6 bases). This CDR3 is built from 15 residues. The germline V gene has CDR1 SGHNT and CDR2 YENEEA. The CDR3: CVSSLRTGSSYEQYF. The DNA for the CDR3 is TGTGTGAGCAGCTTAAGGACCGGGAGCTCCTACGAGCAGTACTTC.

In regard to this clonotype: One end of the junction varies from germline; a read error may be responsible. This chain's CDR3 is CASSPSEYNEQFF. DNA for the CDR3: TGTGCCAGCAGCCCTAGCGAGTACAATGAGCAGTTTTTC. The chain has TRBV11-3 and TRBJ2-1, with D possibly being TRBD2 (6 bases). This CDR3 is built from 13 residues. The V gene's germline CDR1 is SGHNT and CDR2 YENEEA.

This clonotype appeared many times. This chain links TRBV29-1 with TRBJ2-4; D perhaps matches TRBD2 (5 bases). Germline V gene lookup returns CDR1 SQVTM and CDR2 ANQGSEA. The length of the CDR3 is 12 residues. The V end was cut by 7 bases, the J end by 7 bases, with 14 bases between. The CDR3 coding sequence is TGCAGCGGGAGGCGGATGGGTAACATTCAGTACTTC. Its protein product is CSGRRMGNIQYF.

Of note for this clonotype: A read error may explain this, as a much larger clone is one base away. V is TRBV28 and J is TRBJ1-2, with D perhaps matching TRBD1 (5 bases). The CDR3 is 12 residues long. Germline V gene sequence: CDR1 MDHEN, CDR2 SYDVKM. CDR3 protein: CASQKGDYGYIF. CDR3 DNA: TGTGCCAGCCAGAAAGGGGACTATGGCTACATCTTC.

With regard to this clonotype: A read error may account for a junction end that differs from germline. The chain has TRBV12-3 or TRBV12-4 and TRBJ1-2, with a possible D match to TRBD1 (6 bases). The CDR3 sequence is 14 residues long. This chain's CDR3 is CASSLGGPGIGFTF. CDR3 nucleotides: TGTGCCAGCAGCCTCGGGGGGCCCGGCATTGGCTTCACCTTC.

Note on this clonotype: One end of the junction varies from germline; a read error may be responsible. The CDR3 DNA reads as TGCTCCAGCAGCCAAGGTTTGGGGGTGCAGTCCCAGCATTTT. Translating it yields CSSSQGLGVQSQHF. The gene calls are TRBV4-3 and TRBJ1-5; D perhaps matches TRBD1 (5 bases). The germline V gene has CDR1 LGHNA and CDR2 YSLEER. The CDR3 sequence is 14 residues long.

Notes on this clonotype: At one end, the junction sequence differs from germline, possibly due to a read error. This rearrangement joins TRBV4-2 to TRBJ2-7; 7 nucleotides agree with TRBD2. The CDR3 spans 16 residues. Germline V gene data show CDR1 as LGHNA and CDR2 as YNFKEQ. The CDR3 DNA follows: TGTGCCAGCAGCCAAGATGGACTATCGGGGGGATTCGAGAAGTACTTC. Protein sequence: CASSQDGLSGGFEKYF.

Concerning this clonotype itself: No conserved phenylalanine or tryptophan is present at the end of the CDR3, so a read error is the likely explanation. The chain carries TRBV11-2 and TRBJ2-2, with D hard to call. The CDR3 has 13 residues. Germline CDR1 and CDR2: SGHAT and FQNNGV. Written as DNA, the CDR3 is TGTGCCAGCAGCCTAGAGGATTGGGGGGAGCTGTTTCTT. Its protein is CASSLEDWGELFL.

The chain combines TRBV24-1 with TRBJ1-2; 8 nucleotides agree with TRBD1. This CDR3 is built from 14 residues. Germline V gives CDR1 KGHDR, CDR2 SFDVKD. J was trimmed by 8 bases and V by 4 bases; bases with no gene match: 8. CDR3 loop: CATSEGQVAVGYTF. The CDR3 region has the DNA TGTGCCACCAGTGAGGGACAGGTGGCAGTCGGCTACACCTTC.

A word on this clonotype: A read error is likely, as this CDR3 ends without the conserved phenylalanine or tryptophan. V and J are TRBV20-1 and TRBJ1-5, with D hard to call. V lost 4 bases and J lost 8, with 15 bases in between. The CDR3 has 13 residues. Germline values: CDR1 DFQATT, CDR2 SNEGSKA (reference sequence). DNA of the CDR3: TGCAGTGCTATTAAGGGTTATGATAAGCCCCAGCATCTT. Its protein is CSAIKGYDKPQHL.

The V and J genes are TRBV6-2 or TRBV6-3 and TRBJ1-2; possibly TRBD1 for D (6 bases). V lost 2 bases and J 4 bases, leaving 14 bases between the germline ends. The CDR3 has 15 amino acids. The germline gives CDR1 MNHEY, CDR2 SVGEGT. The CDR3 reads CASSYTHDRPYGYTF. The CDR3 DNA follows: TGTGCCAGCAGTTACACACATGACAGGCCCTATGGCTACACCTTC.

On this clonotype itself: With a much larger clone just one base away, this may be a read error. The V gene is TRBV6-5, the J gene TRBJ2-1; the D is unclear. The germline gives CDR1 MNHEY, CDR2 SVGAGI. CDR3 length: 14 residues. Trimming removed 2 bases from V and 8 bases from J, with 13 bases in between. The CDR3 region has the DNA TGTGCCAGCAGTTACAGTGGGATGGGATATGAGCAGTTCTTC. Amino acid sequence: CASSYSGMGYEQFF.

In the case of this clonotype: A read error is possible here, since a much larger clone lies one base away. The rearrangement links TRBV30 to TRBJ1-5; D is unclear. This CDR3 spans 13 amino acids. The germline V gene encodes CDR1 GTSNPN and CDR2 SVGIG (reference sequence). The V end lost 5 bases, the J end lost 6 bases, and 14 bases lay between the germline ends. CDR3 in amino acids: CAWGGKGSQPQHF. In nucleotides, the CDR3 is TGTGCCTGGGGTGGAAAGGGCAGTCAGCCCCAGCATTTT.

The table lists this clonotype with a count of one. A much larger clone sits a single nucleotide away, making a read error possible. The CDR3 loop reads CASSFKLNTEAFF. CDR3 in DNA: TGTGCCAGCAGTTTTAAACTGAACACTGAAGCTTTCTTT. V is TRBV12-3 or TRBV12-4 and J is TRBJ1-1, with unresolved D. This CDR3 is 13 amino acids long. The V gene lost 3 bases and the J gene lost 0 bases, with 5 bases spanning the gap.

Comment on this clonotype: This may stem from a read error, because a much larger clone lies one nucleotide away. The CDR3 here is CASSFDRNTGELFF. CDR3 in DNA: TGTGCCAGCAGTTTTGACAGGAACACCGGGGAGCTGTTTTTT. The chain links TRBV12-3 or TRBV12-4 to TRBJ2-2; tentative D call: TRBD1 (5 bases). V gave up 3 bases and J gave up 1 base, with 6 bases separating them. The CDR3 is made up of 14 amino acids.

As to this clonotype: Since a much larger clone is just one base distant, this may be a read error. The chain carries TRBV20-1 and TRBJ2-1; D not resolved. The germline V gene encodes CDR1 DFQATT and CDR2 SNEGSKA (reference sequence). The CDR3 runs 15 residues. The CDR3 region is CSVRAVQYQYNEQFF. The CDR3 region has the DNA TGCAGTGTTAGAGCCGTCCAATATCAGTACAATGAGCAGTTCTTC.

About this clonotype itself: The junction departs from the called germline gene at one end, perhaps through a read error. Here the CDR3 reads CASSLAPITTYSYTDTQYF. The CDR3 nucleotides are TGTGCCAGCAGTTTGGCACCTATCACCACCTACTCTTACACAGATACGCAGTATTTT. The rearrangement links TRBV5-5 to TRBJ2-3; D not resolved. Germline V gene lookup returns CDR1 SGHKS and CDR2 YYEKEE (reference sequence). The length of the CDR3 is 19 residues.

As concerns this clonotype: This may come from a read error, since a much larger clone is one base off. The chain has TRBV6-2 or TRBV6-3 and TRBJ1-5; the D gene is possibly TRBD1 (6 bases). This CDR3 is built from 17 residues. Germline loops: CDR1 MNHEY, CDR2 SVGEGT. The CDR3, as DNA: TGTGCCAGCAACGACCTAAGGGGGGCCCAGCACAATCAGCCCCAGCTTTTT. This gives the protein CASNDLRGAQHNQPQLF.

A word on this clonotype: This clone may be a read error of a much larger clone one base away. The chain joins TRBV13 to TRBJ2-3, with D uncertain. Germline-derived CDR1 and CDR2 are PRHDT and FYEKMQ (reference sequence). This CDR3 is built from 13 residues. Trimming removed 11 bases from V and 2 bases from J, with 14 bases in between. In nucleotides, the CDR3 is TGTGCCTGCTCAAAGGAGCACACAGATACGCAGTATTTT. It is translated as CACSKEHTDTQYF.

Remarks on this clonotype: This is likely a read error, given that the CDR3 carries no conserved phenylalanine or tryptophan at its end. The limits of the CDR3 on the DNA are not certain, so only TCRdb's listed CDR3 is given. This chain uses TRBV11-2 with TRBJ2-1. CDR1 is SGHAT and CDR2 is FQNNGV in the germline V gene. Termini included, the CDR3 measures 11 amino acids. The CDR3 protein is CASSPQNKQFL.

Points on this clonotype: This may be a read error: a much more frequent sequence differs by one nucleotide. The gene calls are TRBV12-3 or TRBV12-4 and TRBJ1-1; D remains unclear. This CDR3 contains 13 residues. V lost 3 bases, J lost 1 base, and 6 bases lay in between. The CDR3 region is CASSFKRNTEAFF. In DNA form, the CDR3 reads TGTGCCAGCAGTTTTAAACGGAACACTGAAGCTTTCTTT.